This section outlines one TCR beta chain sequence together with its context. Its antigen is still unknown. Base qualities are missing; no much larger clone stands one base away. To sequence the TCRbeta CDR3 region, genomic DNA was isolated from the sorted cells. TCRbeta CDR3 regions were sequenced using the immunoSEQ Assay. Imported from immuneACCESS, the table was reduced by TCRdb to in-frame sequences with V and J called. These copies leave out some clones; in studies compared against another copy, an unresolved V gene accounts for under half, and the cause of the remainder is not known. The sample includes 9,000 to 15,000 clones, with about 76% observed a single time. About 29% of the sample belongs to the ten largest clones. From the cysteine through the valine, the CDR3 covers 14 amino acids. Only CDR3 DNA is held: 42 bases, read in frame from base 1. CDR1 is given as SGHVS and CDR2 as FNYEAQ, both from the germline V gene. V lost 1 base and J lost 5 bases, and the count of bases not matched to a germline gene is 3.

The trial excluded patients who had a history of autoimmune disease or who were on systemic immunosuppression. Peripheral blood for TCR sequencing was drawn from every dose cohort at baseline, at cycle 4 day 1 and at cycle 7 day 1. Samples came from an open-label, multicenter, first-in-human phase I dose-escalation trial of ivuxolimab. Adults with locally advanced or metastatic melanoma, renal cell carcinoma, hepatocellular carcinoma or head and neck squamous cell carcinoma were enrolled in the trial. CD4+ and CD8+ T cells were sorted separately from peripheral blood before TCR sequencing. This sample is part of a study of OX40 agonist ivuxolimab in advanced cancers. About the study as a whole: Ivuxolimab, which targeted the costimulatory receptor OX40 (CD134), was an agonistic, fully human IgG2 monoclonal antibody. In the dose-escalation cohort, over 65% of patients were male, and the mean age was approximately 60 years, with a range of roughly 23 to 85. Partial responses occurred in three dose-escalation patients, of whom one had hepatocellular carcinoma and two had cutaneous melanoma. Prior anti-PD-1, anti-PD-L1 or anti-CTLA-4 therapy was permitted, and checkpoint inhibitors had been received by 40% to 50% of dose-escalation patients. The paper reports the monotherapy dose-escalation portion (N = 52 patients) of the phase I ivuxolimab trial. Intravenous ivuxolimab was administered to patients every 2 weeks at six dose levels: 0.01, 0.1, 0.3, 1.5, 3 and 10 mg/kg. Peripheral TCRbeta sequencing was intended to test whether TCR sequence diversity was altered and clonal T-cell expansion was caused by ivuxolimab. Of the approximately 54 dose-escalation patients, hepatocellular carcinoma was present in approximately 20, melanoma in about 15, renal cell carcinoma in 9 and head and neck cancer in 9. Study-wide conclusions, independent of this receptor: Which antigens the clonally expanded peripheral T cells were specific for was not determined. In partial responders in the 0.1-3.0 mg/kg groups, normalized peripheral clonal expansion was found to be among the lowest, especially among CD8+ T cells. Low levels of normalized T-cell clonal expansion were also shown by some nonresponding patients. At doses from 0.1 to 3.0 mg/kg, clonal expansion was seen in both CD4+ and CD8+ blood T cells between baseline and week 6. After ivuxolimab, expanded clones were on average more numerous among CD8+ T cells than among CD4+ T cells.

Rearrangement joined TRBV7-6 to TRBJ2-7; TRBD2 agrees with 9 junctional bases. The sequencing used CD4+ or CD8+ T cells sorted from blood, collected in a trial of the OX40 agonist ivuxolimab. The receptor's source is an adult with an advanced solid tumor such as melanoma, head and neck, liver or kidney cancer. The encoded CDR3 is CASSLGVAGDEQYV. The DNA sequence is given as TGTGCCAGCAGCTTAGGGGTAGCGGGAGACGAGCAGTACGTC.